This T cell receptor (beta chain) was identified during a study of read filtering for tumor transcriptome and immune sequencing. Study context: Patients were 17 male and around 13 female, mean age approximately 70 years, range about 47 to 80. After DNase treatment, RNA was made into whole-transcriptome libraries.

Molecular barcoded adaptors covering alpha/delta and beta/gamma chains were used on approximately 400 ng RNA. TCRdb independently ran MiXCR on the reads; one entry per CDR3 protein. This table has 130,000 or so distinct CDR3 sequences, less than 15% appearing once. With respect to this clonotype: No antigen is known for it.

Findings and caveats of the study: Without single-read clonotypes, shared clonotype proportions correlated more between IR-seq and RNA-seq. The sorted CD138-negative fraction was a mixed bone marrow immune population, not purified T cells.

The germline V and J ends were trimmed by 5 bases and 7 bases, with 26 bases remaining between them. Germline values: CDR1 WNHNN, CDR2 SYGVQD (reference sequence). The CDR3 extends over 18 amino acids. This TCR was recovered from a donor aged 40 or older with multiple myeloma. The chain is built from TRBV10-1 and TRBJ2-2; either TRBD1 or TRBD2 may fit D (5 bases each). The sample taken for sequencing was a population of CD138-negative cells sorted from bone marrow. The CDR3: CASSWVSGLHRDGGELFF. Written as DNA, the CDR3 is TGCGCCAGCAGTTGGGTATCAGGGCTTCATCGGGACGGCGGGGAGCTGTTTTTT.